Listed here are 11 T cell receptor beta chains from one sample, sequenced in a study of spatial heterogeneity in lung cancer. For these TCRs, the target antigens are not known. Points from the study as a whole: Counts of expanded alpha and beta TCRs within tumors tracked the tumor nonsynonymous mutation count.

Each CDR3 protein is one row after TCRdb ran MiXCR on the 5' RACE reads. This sample yields roughly 5,100 distinct CDR3 sequences, of which around 12% are seen a single time; roughly 28% belongs to the top ten. Time point reported: sample taken at primary tumor resection. Sample: lung tumor tissue, taken at surgery. Receptors originate from a male donor with early-stage non-small cell lung cancer.

Comments on this clonotype: This beta chain is off target for a library built for alpha chains, so its abundance means little. This chain connects TRBV11-2 to TRBJ2-5; TRBD1 matches 7 bases. CDR1 is SGHAT, CDR2 FQNNGV, per germline. The CDR3 is 14 amino acids. With 5 bases clipped from V and 0 bases from J, the junction kept 3 bases outside the gene matches. CDR3 DNA: TGTGCCAGCAGCCAACAGGGGTACCAAGAGACCCAGTACTTC. Its protein is CASSQQGYQETQYF.

This clonotype was observed many times. In a library made to pick up alpha chains, this beta chain is a stray read with a size that means little. The chain uses TRBV4-3 and TRBJ2-5; 8 nucleotides align to TRBD2. Germline V gives CDR1 LGHNA, CDR2 YSLEER. CDR3 length: 17 residues. J was trimmed by 1 base and V by 0 bases; bases with no gene match: 7. Written as DNA, the CDR3 is TGCGCCAGCAGCCAAGAGTGGCGGGGGGCTCCCCAAGAGACCCAGTACTTC. Residues: CASSQEWRGAPQETQYF.

This clonotype ranks as medium-sized (0.01 to 0.1%). In a library made to pick up alpha chains, this beta chain is a stray read with a size that means little. The chain carries TRBV7-8 and TRBJ2-3; no clear D gene. Germline V gives CDR1 SGHVS, CDR2 FQNEAQ. Between the trimmed V and J ends, which lost 0 bases and 2 bases, there was a span of 6 bases. This CDR3 comprises 14 residues. The CDR3 DNA follows: TGTGCCAGCAGCTTAGCGGTTCCCACAGATACGCAGTATTTT. It codes for CASSLAVPTDTQYF.

In this sample, this clonotype is medium-sized. Since it is a stray read in a library aimed at alpha chains, this beta chain has a size that is not meaningful. The J gene is TRBJ2-1, the V gene TRBV27; D uncertain. CDR1 is MNHEY, CDR2 SMNVEV, per germline (reference sequence). The CDR3 runs 12 residues. Between the trimmed V and J ends, which lost 6 bases and 7 bases, there was a span of 10 bases. DNA of the CDR3: TGTGCCAGCAGCCTAGGAGAGAATGAGCAGTTCTTC. Translated, it gives CASSLGENEQFF.

In this sample, this clonotype turned up a few times. This beta chain lies outside the target of a library built for alpha chains; its clone size means little. This sequence joins TRBV18 and TRBJ2-5, with D possibly TRBD2 on 6 matching bases. CDR3 length: 16 amino acids. CDR1 and CDR2 (germline): KGHSH, LQKENI. The V gene lost 0 bases and the J gene lost 0 bases, with 11 bases spanning the gap. The CDR3 sequence is CASSPPSGGYQETQYF. Here the CDR3 DNA reads TGTGCCAGCTCACCACCTAGCGGAGGGTACCAAGAGACCCAGTACTTC.

This clonotype is labeled as medium-sized. This beta chain turned up in a library designed for alpha chains; as an off-target read, its abundance says little. V gene TRBV6-2 or TRBV6-3 combines with J gene TRBJ2-7; no clear D gene. The germline V and J ends were trimmed by 0 bases and 3 bases, with 3 bases remaining between them. CDR3 length: 12 residues. CDR1 MNHEY and CDR2 SVGEGT come from the germline V gene. DNA of the CDR3: TGTGCCAGCAGTTACTCTCACTACGAGCAGTACTTC. Translating gives CASSYSHYEQYF.

In regard to this clonotype: In a library made to pick up alpha chains, this beta chain is a stray read with a size that means little. The V and J genes are TRBV4-1 and TRBJ1-5; 9 bases line up with TRBD1. From germline, CDR1 is MGHRA and CDR2 YSYEKL. The CDR3 length is 15 residues. Trimming cost V 1 base and J 6 bases; bases outside gene matches: 4. CDR3 bases: TGCGCCAGCAGCCAAGGGGGACAGGGCGGTCAGCCCCAGCATTTT. Amino acid sequence: CASSQGGQGGQPQHF.

In its sample, this clonotype is medium-sized (0.01 to 0.1%). Found in a library prepared for alpha chains, this beta chain is an off-target read, and its abundance has little meaning. The CDR3 sequence is CASSPRHGSFYEQYF. DNA for the CDR3: TGTGCCAGCAGCCCCAGACATGGCTCTTTCTACGAGCAGTACTTC. J is TRBJ2-7 and V is TRBV7-2; unclear D gene. The length of the CDR3 is 15 residues. V lost 5 bases, J lost 3 bases, and 17 bases lay in between. Germline lookup yields CDR1 SGHTA and CDR2 FQGNSA. The full variable domain, rest sourced from reference TRBV7-2 and TRBJ2-7, is GAGVSQSPSNKVTEKGKDVELRCDPISGHTALYWYRQSLGQGLEFLIYFQGNSAPDKSGLPSDRFSAERTGGSVSTLTIQRTQQEDSAVYLCASSPRHGSFYEQYFGPGTRLTVT.

This clonotype rates as medium-sized. Being off target in a library aimed at alpha chains, this beta chain has a size of little meaning. The V call is TRBV20-1, the J call TRBJ2-7; no firm D call. CDR1 is DFQATT, CDR2 SNEGSKA, per germline (reference sequence). Between the trimmed V and J ends, which lost 4 bases and 2 bases, there was a span of 9 bases. This CDR3 region has 12 residues. The CDR3 protein is CSANGGTYEQYF. In DNA form, the CDR3 reads TGCAGTGCTAATGGTGGGACCTACGAGCAGTACTTC.

This clonotype was detected ten times or more. A library made for alpha chains picked up this beta chain off target, so its size means little. The chain has TRBV19 and TRBJ1-5, with D uncertain. Germline CDR1 and CDR2: LNHDA and SQIVND (reference sequence). V was trimmed by 2 bases and J by 2 bases, leaving 7 bases between them. The CDR3 is made up of 14 amino acids. The CDR3 reads CASSIRQGNQPQHF. CDR3 bases: TGTGCCAGTAGTATAAGGCAGGGCAATCAGCCCCAGCATTTT.

There are many counts of this clonotype. The library was prepared for alpha chains; this beta chain is a stray read, so its frequency means little. The chain employs TRBV7-8 and TRBJ2-1, with TRBD1 as a possible D gene (6 bases). The V gene's germline CDR1 is SGHVS and CDR2 FQNEAQ. Between the trimmed V and J ends, which lost 5 bases and 0 bases, there was a span of 20 bases. The CDR3 runs 18 residues. The CDR3 DNA follows: TGTGCCAGCAGCGGTCAGGGCCGAAGGGGGTACTCCTACAATGAGCAGTTCTTC. Translating it yields CASSGQGRRGYSYNEQFF.